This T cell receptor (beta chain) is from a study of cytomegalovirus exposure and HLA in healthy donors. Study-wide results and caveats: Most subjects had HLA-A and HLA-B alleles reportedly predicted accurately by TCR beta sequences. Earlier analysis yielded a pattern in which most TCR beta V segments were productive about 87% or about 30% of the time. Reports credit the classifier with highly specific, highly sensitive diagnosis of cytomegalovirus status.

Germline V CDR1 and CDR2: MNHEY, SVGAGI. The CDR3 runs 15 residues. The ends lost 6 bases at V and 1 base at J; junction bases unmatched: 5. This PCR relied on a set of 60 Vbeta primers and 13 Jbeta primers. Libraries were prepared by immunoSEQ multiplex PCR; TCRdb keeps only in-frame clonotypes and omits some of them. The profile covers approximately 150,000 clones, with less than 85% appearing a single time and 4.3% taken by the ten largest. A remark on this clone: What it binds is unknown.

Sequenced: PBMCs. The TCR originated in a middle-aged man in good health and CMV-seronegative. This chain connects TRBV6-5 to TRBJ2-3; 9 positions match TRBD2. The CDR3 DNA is TGTGCCAGCAGAACCCGGACTAGCGGCACAGATACGCAGTATTTT. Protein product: CASRTRTSGTDTQYF.